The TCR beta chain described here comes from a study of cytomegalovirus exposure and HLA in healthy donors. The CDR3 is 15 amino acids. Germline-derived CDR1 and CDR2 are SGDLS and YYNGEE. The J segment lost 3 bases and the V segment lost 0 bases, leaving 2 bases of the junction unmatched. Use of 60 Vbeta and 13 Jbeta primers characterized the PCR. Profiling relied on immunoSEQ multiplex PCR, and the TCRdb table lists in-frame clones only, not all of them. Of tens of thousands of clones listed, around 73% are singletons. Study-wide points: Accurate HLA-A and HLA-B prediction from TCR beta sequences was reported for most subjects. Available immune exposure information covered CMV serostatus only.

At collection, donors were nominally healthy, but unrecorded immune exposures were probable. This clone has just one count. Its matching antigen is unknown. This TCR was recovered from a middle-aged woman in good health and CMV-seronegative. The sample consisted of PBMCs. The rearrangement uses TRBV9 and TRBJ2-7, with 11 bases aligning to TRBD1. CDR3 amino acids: CASSVAGTGGYEQYF. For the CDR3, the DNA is TGTGCCAGCAGCGTAGCTGGGACAGGGGGCTACGAGCAGTACTTC.